This T cell receptor (beta chain) was identified during a study of tumor and adjacent non-tumor tissue in lung cancer. The CDR3 spans 14 residues. The germline V gene encodes CDR1 ENHRY and CDR2 SYGVKD. As concerns this clonotype: This may arise from a read error, as a much more abundant clone is one base away.

This sample's RNA came from whole unsorted tissue. Distant lung tissue was collected more than 3 cm away from the tumor edge. The library came from three nested PCR rounds adapted from ARM-PCR protocols. One entry per CDR3 protein results from TCRdb running MiXCR on the multiplex PCR reads. In the table there are approximately 66,000 distinct CDR3 sequences, about 55% of which are singletons. This TCR was sampled from a man between 65 and 80 years old with non-small cell lung cancer. Material: distant non-tumor lung tissue. The chain combines TRBV10-3 with TRBJ2-5, with D hard to call. This CDR3 reads CAISDPGAQDTQYF. The CDR3 DNA follows: TGTGCCATCAGTGACCCGGGCGCCCAAGACACCCAGTACTTC.